This T cell receptor (beta chain) stems from a study of T cell repertoires in cytomegalovirus infection. This clonotype occurred many times. Its antigen is undetermined. Using its own MiXCR run on the reads, TCRdb lists one record per CDR3 protein. The repertoire holds fewer than 350,000 distinct CDR3 sequences, about a sixth seen once, with about 12% in the top ten. Study-level findings and limits: Frequencies of public TCR beta families were cumulated, and this identified carriers of CMV plus the relevant HLA.

Sequenced material: PBMCs. This TCR derives from a human donor in good health (CMV status not recorded). Some clones in this sample may be carry-over from other donors' samples.

CDR3 amino acids: CASSWRGENYEQYF. The DNA of the CDR3 is TGTGCCAGCAGTTGGCGGGGGGAAAACTACGAGCAGTACTTC. The V call is TRBV6-1, the J call TRBJ2-7, with 8 bases matching TRBD2. This CDR3 is 14 amino acids long. Germline loops: CDR1 MNHNS, CDR2 SASEGT. After removal of 5 bases from V and 3 bases from J, the junction contained 6 bases not matched to a gene.